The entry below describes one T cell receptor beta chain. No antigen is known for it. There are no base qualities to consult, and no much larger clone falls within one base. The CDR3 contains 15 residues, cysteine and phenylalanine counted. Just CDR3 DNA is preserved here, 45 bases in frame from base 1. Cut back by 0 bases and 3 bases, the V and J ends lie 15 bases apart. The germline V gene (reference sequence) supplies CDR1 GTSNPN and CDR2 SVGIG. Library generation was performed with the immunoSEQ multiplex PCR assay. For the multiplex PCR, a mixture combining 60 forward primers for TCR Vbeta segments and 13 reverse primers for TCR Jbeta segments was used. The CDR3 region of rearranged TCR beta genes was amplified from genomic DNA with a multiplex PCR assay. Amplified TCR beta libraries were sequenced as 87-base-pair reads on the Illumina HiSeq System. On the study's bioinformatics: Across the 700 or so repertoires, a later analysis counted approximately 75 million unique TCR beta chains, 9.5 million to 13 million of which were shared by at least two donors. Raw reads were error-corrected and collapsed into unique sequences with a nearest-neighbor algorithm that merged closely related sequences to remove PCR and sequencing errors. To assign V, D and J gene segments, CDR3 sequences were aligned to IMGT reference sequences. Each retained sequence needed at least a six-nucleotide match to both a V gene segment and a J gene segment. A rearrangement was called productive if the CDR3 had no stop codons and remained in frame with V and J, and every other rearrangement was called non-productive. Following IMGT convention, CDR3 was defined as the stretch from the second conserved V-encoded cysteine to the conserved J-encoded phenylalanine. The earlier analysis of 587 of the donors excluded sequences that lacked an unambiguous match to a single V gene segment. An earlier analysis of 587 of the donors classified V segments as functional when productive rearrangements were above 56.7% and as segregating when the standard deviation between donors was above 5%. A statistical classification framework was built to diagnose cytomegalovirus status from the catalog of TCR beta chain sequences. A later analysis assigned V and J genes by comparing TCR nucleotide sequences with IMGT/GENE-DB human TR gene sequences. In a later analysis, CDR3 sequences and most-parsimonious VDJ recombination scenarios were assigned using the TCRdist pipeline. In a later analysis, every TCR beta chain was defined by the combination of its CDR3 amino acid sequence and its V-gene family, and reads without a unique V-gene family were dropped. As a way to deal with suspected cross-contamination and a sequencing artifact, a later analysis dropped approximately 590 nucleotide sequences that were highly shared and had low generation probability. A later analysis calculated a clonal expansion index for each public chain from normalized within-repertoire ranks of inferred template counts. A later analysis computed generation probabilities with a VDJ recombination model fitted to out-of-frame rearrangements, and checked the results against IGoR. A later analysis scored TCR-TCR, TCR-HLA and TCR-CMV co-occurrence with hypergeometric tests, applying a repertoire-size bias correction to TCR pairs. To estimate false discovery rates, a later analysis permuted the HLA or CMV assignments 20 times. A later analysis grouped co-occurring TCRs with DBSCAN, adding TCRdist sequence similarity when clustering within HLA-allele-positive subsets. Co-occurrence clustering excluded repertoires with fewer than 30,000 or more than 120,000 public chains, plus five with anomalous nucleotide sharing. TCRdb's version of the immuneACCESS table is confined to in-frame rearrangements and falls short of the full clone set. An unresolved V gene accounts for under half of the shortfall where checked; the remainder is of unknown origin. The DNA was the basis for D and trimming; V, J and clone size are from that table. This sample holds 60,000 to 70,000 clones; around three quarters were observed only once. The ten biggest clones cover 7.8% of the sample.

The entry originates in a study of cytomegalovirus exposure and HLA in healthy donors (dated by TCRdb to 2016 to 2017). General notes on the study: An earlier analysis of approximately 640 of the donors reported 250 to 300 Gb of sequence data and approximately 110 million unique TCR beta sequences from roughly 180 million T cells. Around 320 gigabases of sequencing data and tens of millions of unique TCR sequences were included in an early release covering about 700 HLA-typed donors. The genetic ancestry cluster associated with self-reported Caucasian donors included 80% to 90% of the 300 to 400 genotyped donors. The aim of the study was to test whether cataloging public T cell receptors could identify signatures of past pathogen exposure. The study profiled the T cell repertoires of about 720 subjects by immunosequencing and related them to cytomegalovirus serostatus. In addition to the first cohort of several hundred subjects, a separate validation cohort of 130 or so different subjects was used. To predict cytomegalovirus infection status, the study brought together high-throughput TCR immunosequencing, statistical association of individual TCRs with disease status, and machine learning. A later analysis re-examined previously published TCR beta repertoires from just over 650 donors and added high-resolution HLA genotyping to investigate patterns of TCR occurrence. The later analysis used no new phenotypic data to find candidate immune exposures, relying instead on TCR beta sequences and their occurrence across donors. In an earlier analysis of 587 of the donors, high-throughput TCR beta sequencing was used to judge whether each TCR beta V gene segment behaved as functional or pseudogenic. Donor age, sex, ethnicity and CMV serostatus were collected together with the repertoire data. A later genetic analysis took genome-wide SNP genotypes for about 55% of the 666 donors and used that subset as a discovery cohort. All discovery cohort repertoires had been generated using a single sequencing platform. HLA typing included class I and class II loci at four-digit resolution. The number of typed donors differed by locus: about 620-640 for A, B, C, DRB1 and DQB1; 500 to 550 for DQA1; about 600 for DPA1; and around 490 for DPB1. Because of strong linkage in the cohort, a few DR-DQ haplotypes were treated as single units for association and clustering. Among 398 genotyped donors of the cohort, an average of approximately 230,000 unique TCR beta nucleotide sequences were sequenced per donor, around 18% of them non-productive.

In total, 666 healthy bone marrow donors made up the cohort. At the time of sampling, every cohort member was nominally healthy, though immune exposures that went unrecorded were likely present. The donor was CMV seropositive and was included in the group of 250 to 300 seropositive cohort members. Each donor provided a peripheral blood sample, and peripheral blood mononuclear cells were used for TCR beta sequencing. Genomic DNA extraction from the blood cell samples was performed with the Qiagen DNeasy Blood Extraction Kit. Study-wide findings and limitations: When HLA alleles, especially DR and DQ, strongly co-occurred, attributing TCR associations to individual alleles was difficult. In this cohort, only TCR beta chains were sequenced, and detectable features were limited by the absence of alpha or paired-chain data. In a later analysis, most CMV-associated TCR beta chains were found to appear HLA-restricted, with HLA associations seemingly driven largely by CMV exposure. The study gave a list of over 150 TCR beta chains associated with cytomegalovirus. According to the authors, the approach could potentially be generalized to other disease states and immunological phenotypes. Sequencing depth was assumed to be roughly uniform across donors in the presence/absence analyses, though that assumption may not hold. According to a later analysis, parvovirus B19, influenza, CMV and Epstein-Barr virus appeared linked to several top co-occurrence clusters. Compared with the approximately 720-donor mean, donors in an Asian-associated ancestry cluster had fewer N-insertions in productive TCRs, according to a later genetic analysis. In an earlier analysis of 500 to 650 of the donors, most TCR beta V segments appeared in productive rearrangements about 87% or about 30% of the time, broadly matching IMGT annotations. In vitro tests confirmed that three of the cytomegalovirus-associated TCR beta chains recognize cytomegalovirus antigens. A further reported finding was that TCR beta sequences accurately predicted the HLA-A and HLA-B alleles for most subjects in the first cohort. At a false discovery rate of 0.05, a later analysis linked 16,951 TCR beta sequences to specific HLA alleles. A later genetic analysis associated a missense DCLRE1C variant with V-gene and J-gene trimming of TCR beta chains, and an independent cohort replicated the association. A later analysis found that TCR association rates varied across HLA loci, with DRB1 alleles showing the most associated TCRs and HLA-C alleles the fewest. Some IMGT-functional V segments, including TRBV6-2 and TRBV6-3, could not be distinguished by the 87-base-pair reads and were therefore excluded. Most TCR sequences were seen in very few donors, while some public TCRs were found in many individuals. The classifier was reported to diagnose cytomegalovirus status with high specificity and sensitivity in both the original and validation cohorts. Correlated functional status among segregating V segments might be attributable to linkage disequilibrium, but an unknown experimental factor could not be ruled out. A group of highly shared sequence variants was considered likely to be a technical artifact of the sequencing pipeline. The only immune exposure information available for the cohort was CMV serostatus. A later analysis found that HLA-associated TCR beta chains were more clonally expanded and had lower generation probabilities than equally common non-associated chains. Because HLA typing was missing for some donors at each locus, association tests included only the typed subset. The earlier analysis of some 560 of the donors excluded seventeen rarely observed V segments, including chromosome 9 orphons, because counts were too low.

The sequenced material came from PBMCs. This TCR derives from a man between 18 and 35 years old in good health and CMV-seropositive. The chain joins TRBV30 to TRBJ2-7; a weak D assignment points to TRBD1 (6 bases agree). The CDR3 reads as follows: CAWSVSGVHVYEQYF. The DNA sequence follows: TGTGCCTGGAGTGTCTCAGGGGTTCACGTCTACGAGCAGTACTTC.